This paragraph reports one T cell receptor beta chain. These data originate in a study of blood T cell repertoires in COVID-19. From germline, CDR1 is MGHRA and CDR2 YSYEKL. The CDR3 runs 15 residues. Produced via immunoSEQ multiplex PCR; TCRdb's table is partial and in-frame only. The table lists 150,000 to 200,000 clones, more than 75% of them singletons, with roughly 5.6% in the top ten. V gene TRBV4-1 combines with J gene TRBJ1-5; 8 bases agree with TRBD1. The sequencing input was peripheral blood. This clonotype was sampled from a middle-aged woman with COVID-19, enrolled during active disease. In DNA form, the CDR3 reads TGCGCTATAACAGGGGGGCTGGGGAGCAATCAGCCCCAGCATTTT. Protein: CAITGGLGSNQPQHF.